This entry lists 12 T cell receptor beta chains sequenced from one sample in a study of beta chain features in type 1 diabetes listed by TCRdb under 2018. The paper's findings and limits, for the study overall: Type 1 diabetes patients showed a moderate but significant shortening of TCRB CDR3 length in all four CD4+ subsets.

The antigens of these receptors remain unknown. Library generation was performed with the immunoSEQ multiplex PCR assay. All of the isolated RNA was reverse transcribed with the High Capacity cDNA Reverse Transcription Kit, so expressed TCRB transcripts were sequenced. The table was pulled from immuneACCESS by TCRdb, which kept in-frame rearrangements only. Such tables lose some clones; where checked, under half of the loss comes from unresolved V genes, and the rest has no known cause. Within this sample are a few hundred thousand clones, with around 10% of them counted one time only. The ten largest clonotypes hold 0.6% of the sample. The sequencing input was central memory CD4+ T cells from blood. All receptors derive from a man aged 30 to 39 with type 1 diabetes.

J is TRBJ2-2 and V is TRBV2; D remains ambiguous. CDR3 length equals 15 residues. In germline, CDR1 is SNHLY, CDR2 FYNNEI. With 0 bases removed from V and 6 bases from J, the gap between germline ends came to 11 bases. The CDR3 sequence: CASSEARQRAGELFF. CDR3 DNA sequence: TGTGCCAGCAGTGAAGCGCGGCAAAGGGCCGGGGAGCTGTTTTTT. The full variable domain, in which reference TRBV2 and TRBJ2-2 provide the parts outside the CDR3, is EPEVTQTPSHQVTQMGQEVILRCVPISNHLYFYWYRQILGQKVEFLVSFYNNEISEKSEIFDDQFSVERPDGSNFTLKIRSTKLEDSAMYFCASSEARQRAGELFFGEGSRLTVL.

The genes are TRBV7-8 and TRBJ1-2; weak D call: TRBD1 (5 bases). Trimming cost V 1 base and J 8 bases, with 11 bases left between them. Germline CDR1 reads SGHVS; CDR2 reads FQNEAQ. This CDR3 region has 13 residues. CDR3 protein: CASSLVPGGGYTF. The CDR3 nucleotides read TGTGCCAGCAGCTTAGTACCCGGGGGAGGCTACACCTTC.

The rearrangement uses TRBV6-5 and TRBJ2-5; D ambiguous. Matching the DNA end better, TRBJ2-7 makes the J call doubtful. Germline assignment: CDR1 MNHEY and CDR2 SVGAGI. The CDR3 is 12 residues long. CDR3 in amino acids: CASSQNYYEQYF. The CDR3 DNA sequence: TGTGCCAGCAGTCAAAACTACTACGAGCAGTACTTC.

This clone was counted only a few times. V usage is TRBV23-1 and J usage is TRBJ2-3, with D perhaps TRBD1 or TRBD2 (5 bases each). TRBV23-1 is recorded as an ORF, its role being uncertain. The CDR3 extends over 16 amino acids. V was cut by 6 bases and J by 2 bases, with 18 bases left in between. CDR3: CASSQDWGSTTDTQYF. The CDR3 nucleotides read TGCGCCAGCAGCCAAGATTGGGGGTCCACCACAGATACGCAGTATTTT.

The chain combines TRBV5-6 with TRBJ2-7, with D perhaps TRBD1 or TRBD2 (5 bases each). The CDR3 loop spans 14 amino acids. Germline CDR1 reads SGHDT; CDR2 reads YYEEEE. V was trimmed by 0 bases and J by 1 base, leaving 8 bases between them. Here the CDR3 DNA reads TGTGCCAGCAGCTTGGGGGGACGGTCCTACGAGCAGTACTTC. It specifies CASSLGGRSYEQYF. The variable domain in full, completed from reference TRBV5-6 and TRBJ2-7, reads DAGVTQSPTHLIKTRGQQVTLRCSPKSGHDTVSWYQQALGQGPQFIFQYYEEEERQRGNFPDRFSGHQFPNYSSELNVNALLLGDSALYLCASSLGGRSYEQYFGPGTRLTVT.

The chain links TRBV6-1 to TRBJ1-6, with D tentatively TRBD1 (6 bases). The CDR3 runs to 13 residues. The V and J ends lost 6 bases and 10 bases respectively, with 13 bases between them. CDR1 is MNHNS, CDR2 SASEGT, per germline. The CDR3 nucleotides are TGTGCCAGCAGCGAATACAGGGTATCACCCCTCCACTTT. Translation: CASSEYRVSPLHF.

This clone was seen a handful of times. This chain connects TRBV7-2 to TRBJ2-2; D is unclear. V lost 1 base, J lost 0 bases, and 6 bases lay in between. Germline assignment: CDR1 SGHTA and CDR2 FQGNSA. The CDR3 has 15 amino acids. This CDR3 reads CASSLVTANTGELFF. The DNA for the CDR3 is TGTGCCAGCAGCTTAGTTACCGCGAACACCGGGGAGCTGTTTTTT.

V usage is TRBV28 and J usage is TRBJ2-1, with 7 bases aligning to TRBD2. This CDR3 comprises 15 residues. V was pared by 7 bases and J by 8 bases, with 14 bases of the junction left unmatched. Germline V lookup: CDR1 MDHEN, CDR2 SYDVKM. The CDR3 protein is CASISLAELSYEQFF. The CDR3 nucleotides are TGTGCCAGCATAAGTCTAGCGGAGCTTTCGTATGAGCAGTTCTTC.

This clone was detected only a few times. The chain recombines TRBV29-1 with TRBJ2-7; a weak D match, TRBD1 (6 bases). The CDR3 is 13 amino acids. The V gene's germline CDR1 is SQVTM and CDR2 ANQGSEA. The germline V and J ends were trimmed by 6 bases and 2 bases, with 14 bases remaining between them. This chain's CDR3 is CSVLTQGTYEQYF. DNA of the CDR3: TGCAGCGTGCTCACCCAGGGGACCTACGAGCAGTACTTC.

This clone was seen a handful of times. The genes are TRBV2 and TRBJ1-1; 9 nucleotides line up with TRBD1. In germline, CDR1 is SNHLY, CDR2 FYNNEI. The CDR3 totals 13 residues. The V gene end was trimmed by 7 bases and the J gene end by 5 bases; junction bases not matched to a gene: 5. The CDR3 DNA follows: TGTGCCAGCAATGGGGACAGGGAGACTGAAGCTTTCTTT. It specifies CASNGDRETEAFF.

This clone was found a few times. CDR3 bases: TGCGCCAGCAGCCAAGGGGAGACCGGGCAGCCCCAGCATTTT. Translating it yields CASSQGETGQPQHF. The chain recombines TRBV4-1 with TRBJ1-5, with D uncertain. V was clipped by 1 base and J by 7 bases, with 11 bases between them. Germline loops: CDR1 MGHRA, CDR2 YSYEKL. The CDR3 has 14 amino acids.

The chain uses TRBV2 and TRBJ1-2; 10 bases are shared with TRBD1. V shed 6 bases, J shed 9 bases, and the junction held 4 bases outside the gene matches. Per germline, CDR1 SNHLY and CDR2 FYNNEI. The CDR3 loop spans 12 amino acids. The CDR3 region is CASRGTGERYTF. The CDR3 DNA reads TGTGCCAGCAGGGGGACAGGGGAACGCTACACCTTC.